One and the same sample provided the 13 T cell receptor beta chains below, sequenced in a study of shared clonotypes between healthy human individuals. Data came from immunoSEQ multiplex PCR; TCRdb stores just in-frame clones and leaves some out. The table has approximately 2,200,000 clones, roughly 91% seen once; the top ten hold about 1.8%. The naive CD8 population came from CD45RO-negative cells selected for CCR7, without terminally differentiated effector memory CD45RA+ cells. Sequenced material: naive CD8+ T cells from PBMCs. These receptors came from a man younger than 35 in good health. Some clones in this sample may be carry-over from other donors' samples.

The chain links TRBV30 to TRBJ2-7; no definite D call. Trimming shortened V by 2 bases and J by 0 bases, and 8 bases separated the two germline ends. The CDR3 consists of 13 residues. Germline CDR1 GTSNPN, CDR2 SVGIG (reference sequence). The CDR3 reads CAWSQLSSYEQYF. CDR3 sequence (DNA): TGTGCCTGGAGTCAGTTAAGCTCCTACGAGCAGTACTTC.

This clone was recorded only once. The J gene is TRBJ1-1, the V gene TRBV10-3, with D hard to call. The CDR3 loop spans 16 amino acids. CDR1 and CDR2 (germline): ENHRY, SYGVKD. Trimming stripped 6 bases from V and 0 bases from J, with 17 bases between. CDR3 sequence: CAIRATPGDMNTEAFF. The CDR3 nucleotides read TGTGCCATCAGAGCAACTCCGGGAGACATGAACACTGAAGCTTTCTTT.

This sequence joins TRBV6-6 and TRBJ2-7; possibly TRBD1 or TRBD2 for D (5 bases each). V lost 6 bases and J lost 9, with 18 bases in between. The V gene's germline CDR1 is MNHNY and CDR2 SVGAGI (reference sequence). CDR3 size: 13 residues. The CDR3 DNA sequence: TGTGCCAGCAGCGCCTGGGACGGCCAAGGGCAGTACTTC. Its protein is CASSAWDGQGQYF.

This clone turned up a few times. This chain uses TRBV19 with TRBJ1-1; D is ambiguous. There are 13 residues in the CDR3. The germline gives CDR1 LNHDA, CDR2 SQIVND (reference sequence). V gave up 5 bases and J gave up 7 bases, with 14 bases separating them. The CDR3 region is CASSSRPLDEAFF. The CDR3 nucleotides are TGTGCCAGTAGTTCCCGGCCCCTGGATGAAGCTTTCTTT.

The CDR3 spells CASSKEGSVNQPQHF. DNA for the CDR3: TGTGCCAGCAGCAAAGAGGGGTCAGTAAATCAGCCCCAGCATTTT. The chain joins TRBV21-1 to TRBJ1-5; the table's D call, TRBD1, has no DNA check behind it. TRBV21-1 has pseudogene status. This CDR3 has 15 residues.

The V call is TRBV11-2, the J call TRBJ2-7; D is perhaps TRBD1 or TRBD2 (5 bases each). Trimming took 4 bases from V and 6 from J, leaving 13 bases between them. In germline, CDR1 is SGHAT, CDR2 FQNNGV. The CDR3 has 13 residues. DNA for the CDR3: TGTGCCAGCAGCTCCGGGACCCTGTTCGAGCAGTACTTC. Protein sequence: CASSSGTLFEQYF.

CDR3: CASSSHRAGKTQYF. CDR3 DNA: TGTGCCAGCAGCTCGCACAGGGCCGGGAAGACCCAGTACTTC. This sequence joins TRBV11-3 and TRBJ2-5; maybe TRBD1 (6 bases). V lost 4 bases to trimming and J lost 6 bases, with 15 bases between them. This CDR3 is 14 amino acids long. Looked up from germline, CDR1 is SGHNT and CDR2 is YENEEA.

The genes are TRBV9 and TRBJ2-1; 8 nucleotides agree with TRBD2. The CDR3 length is 15 residues. Losses at the gene ends were 0 bases for V and 10 bases for J; bases not matched to a gene: 9. Germline loops: CDR1 SGDLS, CDR2 YYNGEE. CDR3 in amino acids: CASSVGRLAGGEQFF. CDR3 coding DNA: TGTGCCAGCAGCGTAGGGCGGCTAGCGGGTGGGGAGCAGTTCTTC.

The rearrangement joins TRBV2 to TRBJ1-2, with 12 bases that match TRBD1. V shed 2 bases, J shed 10 bases, and the junction held 8 bases outside the gene matches. CDR3 size: 15 residues. Germline V CDR1 and CDR2: SNHLY, FYNNEI. DNA of the CDR3: TGTGCCAGCAGTGAATCGTTTGGGACAGGGGGCATCTACACCTTC. Protein sequence: CASSESFGTGGIYTF.

The gene calls are TRBV9 and TRBJ2-7; 9 bases are shared with TRBD2. Germline V gene data show CDR1 as SGDLS and CDR2 as YYNGEE. The CDR3 loop spans 15 amino acids. Trimming at V came to 2 bases and at J to 3 bases, leaving 6 bases not matched to a gene. The CDR3 loop is CASSVSSGRNYEQYF. In DNA form, the CDR3 reads TGTGCCAGCAGCGTCTCAAGCGGGAGGAACTACGAGCAGTACTTC.

The chain couples TRBV19 to TRBJ2-1, with 8 bases fitting TRBD1. Germline loops: CDR1 LNHDA, CDR2 SQIVND (reference sequence). This CDR3 is 13 amino acids long. J lost 5 bases, V lost 6 bases, and 3 bases had no gene match. The CDR3 DNA reads as TGTGCCAGTAGCGGGACAGGCAACAATGAGCAGTTCTTC. Translated, it gives CASSGTGNNEQFF.

This clone was seen only once. This chain uses TRBV7-3 with TRBJ2-3; D might be TRBD1 or TRBD2, each matching 5 bases. The germline V gene has CDR1 SGHTA and CDR2 FQGTGA. V gave up 5 bases and J gave up 5 bases, with 17 bases separating them. CDR3 size: 15 residues. CDR3 amino acids: CASSPGLGPGDTQYF. For the CDR3, the DNA is TGTGCCAGCAGCCCCGGGTTGGGACCCGGAGATACGCAGTATTTT.

In DNA form, the CDR3 reads TGTGCCAGCAAGGACGGACGGATTCAGCCCCAGCATTTT. Translation: CASKDGRIQPQHF. This chain connects TRBV6-1 to TRBJ1-5; no definite D call. Germline CDR1 and CDR2: MNHNS and SASEGT. This CDR3 is built from 13 residues. Trimming removed 7 bases from V and 6 bases from J, with 13 bases in between.